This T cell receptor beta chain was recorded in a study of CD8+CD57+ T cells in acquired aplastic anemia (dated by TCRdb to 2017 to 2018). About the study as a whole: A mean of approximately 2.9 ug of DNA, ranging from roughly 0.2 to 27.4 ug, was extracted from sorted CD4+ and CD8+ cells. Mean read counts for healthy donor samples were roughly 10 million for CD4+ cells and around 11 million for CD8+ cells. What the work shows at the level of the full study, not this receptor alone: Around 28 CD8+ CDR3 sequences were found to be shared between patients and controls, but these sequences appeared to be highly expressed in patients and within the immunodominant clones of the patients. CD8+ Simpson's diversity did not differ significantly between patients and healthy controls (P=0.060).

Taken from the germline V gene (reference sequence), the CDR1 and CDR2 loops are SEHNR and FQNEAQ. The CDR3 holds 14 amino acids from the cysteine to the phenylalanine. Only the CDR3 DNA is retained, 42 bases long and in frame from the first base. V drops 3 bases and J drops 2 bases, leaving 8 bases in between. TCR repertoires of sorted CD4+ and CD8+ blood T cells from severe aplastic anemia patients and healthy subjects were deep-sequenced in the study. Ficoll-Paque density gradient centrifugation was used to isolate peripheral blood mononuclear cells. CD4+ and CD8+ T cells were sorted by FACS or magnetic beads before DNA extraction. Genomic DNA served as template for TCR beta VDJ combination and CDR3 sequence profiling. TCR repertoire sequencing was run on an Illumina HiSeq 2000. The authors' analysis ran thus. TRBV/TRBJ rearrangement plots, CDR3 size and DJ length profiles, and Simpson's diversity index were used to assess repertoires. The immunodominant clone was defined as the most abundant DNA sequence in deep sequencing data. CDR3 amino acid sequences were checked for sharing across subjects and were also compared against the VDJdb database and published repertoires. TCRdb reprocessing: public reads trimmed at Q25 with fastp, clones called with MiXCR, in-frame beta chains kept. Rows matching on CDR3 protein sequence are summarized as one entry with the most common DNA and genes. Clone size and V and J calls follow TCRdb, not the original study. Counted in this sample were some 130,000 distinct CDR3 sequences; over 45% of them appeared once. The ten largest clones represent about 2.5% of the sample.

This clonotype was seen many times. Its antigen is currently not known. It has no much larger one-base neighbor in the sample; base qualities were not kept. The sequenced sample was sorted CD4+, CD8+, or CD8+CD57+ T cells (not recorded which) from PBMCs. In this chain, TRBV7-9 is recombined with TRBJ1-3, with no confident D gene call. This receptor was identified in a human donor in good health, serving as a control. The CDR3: CASSLGVAGNTIYF. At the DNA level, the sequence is TGTGCCAGCAGCTTGGGAGTGGCTGGAAACACCATATATTTT.